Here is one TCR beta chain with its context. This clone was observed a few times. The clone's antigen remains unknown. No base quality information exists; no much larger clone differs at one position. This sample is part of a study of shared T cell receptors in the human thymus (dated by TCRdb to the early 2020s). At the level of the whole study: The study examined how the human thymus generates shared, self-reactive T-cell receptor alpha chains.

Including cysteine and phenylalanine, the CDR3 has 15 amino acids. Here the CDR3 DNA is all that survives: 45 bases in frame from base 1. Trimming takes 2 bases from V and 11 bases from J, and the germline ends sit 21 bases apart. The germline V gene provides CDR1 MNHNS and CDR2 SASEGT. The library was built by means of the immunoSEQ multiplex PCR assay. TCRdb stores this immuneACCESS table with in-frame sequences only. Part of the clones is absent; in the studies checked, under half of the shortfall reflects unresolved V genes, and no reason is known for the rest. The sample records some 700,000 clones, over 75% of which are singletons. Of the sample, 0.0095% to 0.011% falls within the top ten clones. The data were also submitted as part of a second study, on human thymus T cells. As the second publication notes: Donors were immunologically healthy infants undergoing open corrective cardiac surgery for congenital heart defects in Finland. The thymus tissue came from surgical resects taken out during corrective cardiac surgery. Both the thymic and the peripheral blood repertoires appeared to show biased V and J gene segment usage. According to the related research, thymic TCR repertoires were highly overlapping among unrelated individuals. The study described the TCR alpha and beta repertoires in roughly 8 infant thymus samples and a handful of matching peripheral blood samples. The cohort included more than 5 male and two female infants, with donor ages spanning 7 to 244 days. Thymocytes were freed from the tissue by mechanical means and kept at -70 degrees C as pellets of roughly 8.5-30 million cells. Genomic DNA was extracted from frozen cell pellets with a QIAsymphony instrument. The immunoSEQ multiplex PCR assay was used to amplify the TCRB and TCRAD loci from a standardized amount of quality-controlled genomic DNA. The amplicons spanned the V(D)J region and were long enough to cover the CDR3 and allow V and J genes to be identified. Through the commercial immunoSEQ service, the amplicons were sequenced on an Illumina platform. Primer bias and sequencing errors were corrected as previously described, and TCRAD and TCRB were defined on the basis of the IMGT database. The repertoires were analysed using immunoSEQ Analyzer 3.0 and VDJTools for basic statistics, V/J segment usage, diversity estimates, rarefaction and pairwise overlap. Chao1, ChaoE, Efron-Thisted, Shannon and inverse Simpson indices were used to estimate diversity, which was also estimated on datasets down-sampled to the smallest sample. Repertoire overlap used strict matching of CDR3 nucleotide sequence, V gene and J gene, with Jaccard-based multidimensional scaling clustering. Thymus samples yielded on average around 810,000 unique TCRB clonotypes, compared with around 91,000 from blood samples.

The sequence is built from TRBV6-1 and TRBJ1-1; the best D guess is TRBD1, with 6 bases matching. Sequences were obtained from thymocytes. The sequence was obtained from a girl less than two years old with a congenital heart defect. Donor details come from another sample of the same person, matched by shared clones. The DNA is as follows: TGTGCCAGCAGTGAACGGGGGGCGGCTTATCGACCCGCTTTCTTT. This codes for CASSERGAAYRPAFF.